The rows below give T cell receptor beta chains drawn from one sample of a study of HIV-infected patients and healthy controls. TCRdb re-called the 5' RACE reads with MiXCR, one entry per CDR3 protein. The table has 17,000 or so distinct CDR3 sequences, around 5.5% seen once. Specimen: blood. The source of these receptors is an adult in good health. The CDR3 runs from the conserved cysteine through the conserved F or W. Fields, in order: V gene, D gene, clone size, J gene, CDR3 protein, CDR3 DNA. A D gene is named only where the DNA matches it firmly. Expanded clones are given a class, and other clones once, few, many or no size at all.

TRBV6-6	.	.	TRBJ1-4	CASSDPYDRQATNEKLFF	TGTGCCAGCAGTGACCCCTATGACAGGCAAGCAACTAATGAAAAACTGTTTTTT
TRBV5-4	.	many	TRBJ2-3	CASSLTGRLFNTQYF	TGTGCCAGCAGCTTGACGGGACGCCTTTTTAATACGCAGTATTTT
TRBV28	.	many	TRBJ1-2	CASSLSTGWEGYTF	TGTGCCAGCAGTTTATCCACAGGGTGGGAGGGCTACACCTTC
TRBV15	.	.	TRBJ2-6	CATSLGGNSGANVLTF	TGTGCCACCAGCCTAGGGGGGAACTCTGGGGCCAACGTCCTGACTTTC
TRBV5-1	.	many	TRBJ1-5	CASSDGLRGSNQPQHF	TGCGCCAGCAGCGACGGTTTACGGGGCTCGAATCAGCCCCAGCATTTT
TRBV18	TRBD1	many	TRBJ2-2	CASSLDRENTGELFF	TGTGCCAGCTCACTGGACAGGGAAAACACCGGGGAGCTGTTTTTT
TRBV9	.	many	TRBJ2-1	CASSVALRRGVYNEQFF	TGTGCCAGCAGCGTAGCTTTACGGAGGGGGGTATACAATGAGCAGTTCTTC
TRBV20-1	TRBD1	many	TRBJ2-7	CSAYLGGTYEQYF	TGCAGTGCCTATCTAGGGGGCACCTACGAGCAGTACTTC
TRBV27	TRBD1	many	TRBJ2-7	CASRRDRAYEQYF	TGTGCCAGCAGAAGAGACAGGGCGTACGAGCAGTACTTC
TRBV20-1	.	many	TRBJ1-2	CSASSFQGYGGYTF	TGCAGTGCTAGTTCGTTCCAGGGGTATGGTGGCTACACCTTC